This T cell receptor (beta chain) is from a study of cytomegalovirus exposure and HLA in healthy donors. V lost 1 base, J lost 6 bases, and 15 bases lay in between. Germline V CDR1 and CDR2: SGHAT, FQNNGV. This CDR3 is built from 16 residues. Both 60 Vbeta primers and 13 Jbeta primers went into the PCR. TCRdb's copy holds only in-frame clones and misses some; the assay was immunoSEQ multiplex PCR. Altogether approximately 160,000 clones are present, roughly 65% being singletons, with the ten largest covering around 4.5%. Study conclusions and caveats: For TCR beta chains, V- and J-gene trimming was later linked to a missense DCLRE1C variant. A later analysis showed TCR association rates differing by HLA locus, peaking at DRB1 and lowest at HLA-C.

This clone was observed once. No antigen is known for it. The specimen sequenced was PBMCs. The receptor comes from a woman younger than 30 in good health and CMV-seropositive. V is TRBV11-2 and J is TRBJ2-2; D might be TRBD1 (5 bases). CDR3 sequence: CASSLVPRRTPGELFF. The CDR3 DNA sequence: TGTGCCAGCAGCTTAGTACCCCGTCGGACACCCGGGGAGCTGTTTTTT.